One sample yielded the 30 T cell receptor beta chains listed below, sequenced in a study of blood T cell repertoires in COVID-19. The method was immunoSEQ multiplex PCR; TCRdb's version includes in-frame clones alone and lacks a portion of them. The sample includes some 400,000 clones, approximately 89% of them seen just once. The sample consisted of peripheral blood. The receptors shown here come from a woman between 25 and 40 years old with COVID-19, enrolled during active disease.

The rearrangement links TRBV5-4 to TRBJ2-7, with 10 nucleotides matching TRBD1. CDR3 length equals 13 residues. V lost 4 bases and J lost 5; bases outside the gene matches: 3. Germline V lookup: CDR1 SGHNT, CDR2 YYREEE (reference sequence). The CDR3 reads CASSRDRGNEQYF. The CDR3 coding sequence is TGTGCCAGCAGCCGGGACAGGGGTAACGAGCAGTACTTC. The variable domain in full, with the rest retrieved from reference TRBV5-4 and TRBJ2-7, is ETGVTQSPTHLIKTRGQQVTLRCSSQSGHNTVSWYQQALGQGPQFIFQYYREEENGRGNFPPRFSGLQFPNYSSELNVNALELDDSALYLCASSRDRGNEQYFGPGTRLTVT.

The chain joins TRBV6-6 to TRBJ2-1; D possibly corresponds to TRBD2 (5 bases). The CDR3 has 16 amino acids. Trimming removed 6 bases from V and 0 bases from J, with 15 bases in between. Germline CDR1 MNHNY, CDR2 SVGAGI (reference sequence). CDR3 sequence (DNA): TGTGCCAGCAGGGGAGACCAGAGTAGCTCCTACAATGAGCAGTTCTTC. Translation: CASRGDQSSSYNEQFF.

V is TRBV7-9 and J is TRBJ1-2, with D unresolved. V lost 0 bases and J lost 7, with 12 bases in between. The CDR3 totals 14 residues. Germline CDR1 reads SEHNR; CDR2 reads FQNEAQ (reference sequence). The CDR3 loop reads CASSLAVPSSGYTF. CDR3 bases: TGTGCCAGCAGCTTAGCGGTCCCCTCCAGTGGCTACACCTTC.

This rearrangement joins TRBV2 to TRBJ2-1, with D unclear. Germline assignment: CDR1 SNHLY and CDR2 FYNNEI. The V end was cut by 3 bases, the J end by 11 bases, with 20 bases between. There are 15 residues in the CDR3. The CDR3 spells CASSEAAAIMSKQFF. DNA of the CDR3: TGTGCCAGCAGTGAGGCGGCGGCTATAATGAGTAAGCAGTTCTTC.

J is TRBJ2-2 and V is TRBV2; no reliable D call. Germline V gives CDR1 SNHLY, CDR2 FYNNEI. The CDR3 covers 14 residues. V lost 2 bases to trimming and J lost 6 bases, with 10 bases between them. The CDR3, as DNA: TGTGCCAGCAGTGAATACCTCCCGGCCGGGGAGCTGTTTTTT. It specifies CASSEYLPAGELFF. The whole variable domain, filled in from reference TRBV2 and TRBJ2-2, reads EPEVTQTPSHQVTQMGQEVILRCVPISNHLYFYWYRQILGQKVEFLVSFYNNEISEKSEIFDDQFSVERPDGSNFTLKIRSTKLEDSAMYFCASSEYLPAGELFFGEGSRLTVL.

The genes are TRBV2 and TRBJ2-2; 8 nucleotides match TRBD1. CDR1 and CDR2 (germline): SNHLY, FYNNEI. The CDR3 extends over 15 amino acids. Germline trimming cut 4 bases from V and 5 bases from J; bases unmatched to any gene: 6. The CDR3 region is CASSGQGIGTGELFF. CDR3 nucleotides: TGTGCCAGCAGTGGACAGGGGATAGGAACCGGGGAGCTGTTTTTT.

This chain connects TRBV12-3 or TRBV12-4 to TRBJ1-5; the D is unclear. The V end lost 7 bases, the J end lost 0 bases, and 7 bases lay between the germline ends. The length of the CDR3 is 13 residues. This CDR3 reads CASTTYSNQPQHF. In nucleotides, the CDR3 is TGTGCCAGCACCACTTATAGCAATCAGCCCCAGCATTTT.

The gene calls are TRBV28 and TRBJ1-2, with a weak D call TRBD1 (5 bases). Germline CDR1 reads MDHEN; CDR2 reads SYDVKM. The length of the CDR3 is 14 residues. The ends were cut back, 3 bases at V and 5 bases at J, with 13 bases in the middle. In DNA, the CDR3 is TGTGCCAGCAGTTTTTGGGCGGGGGGTTATGGCTACACCTTC. It encodes CASSFWAGGYGYTF.

V gene TRBV27 combines with J gene TRBJ2-7; 14 positions match TRBD2. CDR1 is MNHEY, CDR2 SMNVEV, per germline (reference sequence). V lost 6 bases and J lost 3; bases outside the gene matches: 7. The CDR3 is 16 amino acids. CDR3 amino acids: CASRPLGTSGGYEQYF. The CDR3 DNA follows: TGTGCCAGCAGACCACTTGGGACTAGCGGGGGCTACGAGCAGTACTTC.

Only one count was recorded for this clone. V and J are TRBV25-1 and TRBJ1-5; D is unresolved. With 3 bases removed from V and 7 bases from J, the gap between germline ends came to 10 bases. In germline, CDR1 is MGHDK, CDR2 SYGVNS. The CDR3 contains 13 residues. The CDR3 sequence: CASSERDIQPQHF. Written as DNA, the CDR3 is TGTGCCAGCAGTGAGAGGGATATCCAGCCCCAGCATTTT. The variable domain in full, completed from reference TRBV25-1 and TRBJ1-5, reads EADIYQTPRYLVIGTGKKITLECSQTMGHDKMYWYQQDPGMELHLIHYSYGVNSTEKGDLSSESTVSRIRTEHFPLTLESARPSHTSQYLCASSERDIQPQHFGDGTRLSIL.

The chain links TRBV25-1 to TRBJ1-5, with 8 bases lining up with TRBD1. Trimming took 5 bases from V and 6 from J; bases not matched to a gene: 3. The CDR3 contains 13 residues. Looked up from germline, CDR1 is MGHDK and CDR2 is SYGVNS. In DNA, the CDR3 is TGTGCCAGCAGTCCAGGGGGCTCTCAGCCCCAGCATTTT. This encodes CASSPGGSQPQHF.

The rearrangement uses TRBV5-8 and TRBJ2-7, with 8 bases fitting TRBD1. The CDR3 is made up of 14 amino acids. Germline CDR1 SGHTS, CDR2 YDEGEE. After removal of 3 bases from V and 4 bases from J, the junction contained 6 bases not matched to a gene. The CDR3 region has the DNA TGTGCCAGCAGCTACGACAGGGGAGTTTACGAGCAGTACTTC. It specifies CASSYDRGVYEQYF. Filled out from reference TRBV5-8 and TRBJ2-7, the complete variable domain reads EAGVTQSPTHLIKTRGQQATLRCSPISGHTSVYWYQQALGLGLQFLLWYDEGEERNRGNFPPRFSGRQFPNYSSELNVNALELEDSALYLCASSYDRGVYEQYFGPGTRLTVT.

The V gene is TRBV5-1, the J gene TRBJ1-4, with TRBD1 matching over 8 bases. Germline V gives CDR1 SGHRS, CDR2 YFSETQ. The J segment lost 5 bases and the V segment lost 2 bases, leaving 5 bases of the junction unmatched. CDR3 length equals 15 residues. DNA for the CDR3: TGCGCCAGCAGCTTTGGGGACAGGTCCAATGAAAAACTGTTTTTT. Translation: CASSFGDRSNEKLFF.

This clone was seen a single time. Here the CDR3 reads CSVALLAGGPGDTQYF. The DNA of the CDR3 is TGCAGCGTTGCGCTACTAGCGGGAGGGCCTGGGGATACGCAGTATTTT. V gene TRBV29-1 combines with J gene TRBJ2-3, with TRBD2 matching over 13 bases. J gave up 6 bases and V 4 bases, and 10 bases lay outside the gene matches. The CDR3 contains 16 residues. Germline CDR1 SQVTM, CDR2 ANQGSEA.

The chain combines TRBV5-6 with TRBJ1-5; D is ambiguous. The CDR3 runs 14 residues. Trimming removed 4 bases at V and 0 bases at J, with 8 bases between. Germline V CDR1 and CDR2: SGHDT, YYEEEE. The CDR3 loop is CASSLSYSNQPQHF. Here the CDR3 DNA reads TGTGCCAGCAGCCTCAGTTATAGCAATCAGCCCCAGCATTTT.

V and J are TRBV5-1 and TRBJ2-1; 8 positions agree with TRBD1. J lost 7 bases, V lost 1 base, and 7 bases had no gene match. Germline loops: CDR1 SGHRS, CDR2 YFSETQ. The CDR3 is made up of 15 amino acids. The DNA of the CDR3 is TGCGCCAGCAGCTTGACAGGGGGGTCTGGGAATGAGCAGTTCTTC. Its translation is CASSLTGGSGNEQFF.

The chain employs TRBV7-2 and TRBJ2-7, with D uncertain. From germline, CDR1 is SGHTA and CDR2 FQGNSA. V lost 2 bases to trimming and J lost 8 bases, with 13 bases between them. The CDR3 is 13 amino acids. The CDR3 DNA follows: TGTGCCAGCAGCTTAACCCAGTTGATCCAGCAGTACTTC. This codes for CASSLTQLIQQYF. Based on the CDR3 plus reference TRBV7-2 and TRBJ2-7, the full variable domain is GAGVSQSPSNKVTEKGKDVELRCDPISGHTALYWYRQSLGQGLEFLIYFQGNSAPDKSGLPSDRFSAERTGGSVSTLTIQRTQQEDSAVYLCASSLTQLIQQYFGPGTRLTVT.

The rearrangement joins TRBV9 to TRBJ1-2; 7 bases match TRBD1. With V trimmed by 4 bases and J by 2 bases, 8 bases remained unmatched. Germline assignment: CDR1 SGDLS and CDR2 YYNGEE. The length of the CDR3 is 15 residues. In nucleotides, the CDR3 is TGTGCCAGCAGCATTTCCCCGGGACAGAACTATGGCTACACCTTC. Translated, it gives CASSISPGQNYGYTF.

The rearrangement joins TRBV28 to TRBJ2-7, with 9 bases matching TRBD1. The CDR3 has 12 residues. Losses at the gene ends were 5 bases for V and 4 bases for J; bases not matched to a gene: 0. Germline V gene sequence: CDR1 MDHEN, CDR2 SYDVKM. In DNA form, the CDR3 reads TGTGCCAGCAGTGACAGGGGGTACGAGCAGTACTTC. Translating gives CASSDRGYEQYF.

The chain employs TRBV13 and TRBJ2-1; 12 bases line up with TRBD2. Looked up from germline, CDR1 is PRHDT and CDR2 is FYEKMQ (reference sequence). Trimming took 3 bases from V and 0 from J; bases not matched to a gene: 3. The CDR3 is made up of 17 amino acids. The CDR3 DNA reads TGTGCCAGCAGCTTTGTGACTAGCGGGAGCTCCTACAATGAGCAGTTCTTC. It encodes CASSFVTSGSSYNEQFF.

The gene calls are TRBV4-2 and TRBJ2-1, with 9 bases identical to TRBD2. J gave up 8 bases and V 0 bases, and 11 bases lay outside the gene matches. Germline loops: CDR1 LGHNA, CDR2 YNFKEQ. This CDR3 spans 17 amino acids. In DNA, the CDR3 is TGTGCCAGCAGCCAAGATCCCAGCGGGAGGTGGGATTATGAGCAGTTCTTC. It codes for CASSQDPSGRWDYEQFF.

This rearrangement joins TRBV7-6 to TRBJ2-7; 9 bases are shared with TRBD2. Germline loops: CDR1 SGHVS, CDR2 FNYEAQ. V was clipped by 5 bases and J by 7 bases; unmatched bases: 9. CDR3 length equals 14 residues. CDR3 amino acids: CASSPGTSTGEQYF. The CDR3 DNA reads TGTGCCAGCAGCCCAGGGACTAGCACGGGGGAGCAGTACTTC.

The genes are TRBV2 and TRBJ2-1, with TRBD2 identical over 8 bases. Germline CDR1 and CDR2: SNHLY and FYNNEI. Trimming removed 9 bases from V and 1 base from J; junction bases left unmatched: 5. The CDR3 is 14 amino acids. The CDR3 nucleotides read TGTGCCAGTGAAGCGGGAGAGTCCTACAATGAGCAGTTCTTC. Residues: CASEAGESYNEQFF.

The chain links TRBV7-9 to TRBJ2-1; 9 bases are shared with TRBD2. Per germline, CDR1 SEHNR and CDR2 FQNEAQ (reference sequence). CDR3 length: 15 residues. Trimming cost V 2 bases and J 3 bases; bases outside gene matches: 2. In DNA, the CDR3 is TGTGCCAGCAGCTTAAGACTAGCGGACTACAATGAGCAGTTCTTC. Protein: CASSLRLADYNEQFF.

The V and J genes are TRBV6-1 and TRBJ1-4; a weak D match, TRBD1 (6 bases). The germline CDR1 and CDR2 sequences are MNHNS and SASEGT. V was cut by 2 bases and J by 8 bases, with 12 bases left in between. There are 14 residues in the CDR3. The CDR3 region has the DNA TGTGCCAGCAGTGAAAACAGGGTGAACGAAAAACTGTTTTTT. Its protein product is CASSENRVNEKLFF.

The gene calls are TRBV29-1 and TRBJ1-2; 7 bases agree with TRBD1. Germline loops: CDR1 SQVTM, CDR2 ANQGSEA. The V segment lost 2 bases and the J segment 7 bases; nucleotides outside the gene matches: 4. The CDR3 is 12 residues long. The CDR3 spells CSVERGGGGYTF. As DNA, the CDR3 is TGCAGCGTTGAAAGAGGGGGCGGTGGCTACACCTTC.

This sequence joins TRBV4-2 and TRBJ1-4; D possibly corresponds to TRBD1 (5 bases). The CDR3 consists of 16 residues. Germline lookup yields CDR1 LGHNA and CDR2 YNFKEQ. Between the trimmed V and J ends, which lost 0 bases and 6 bases, there was a span of 14 bases. DNA of the CDR3: TGTGCCAGCAGCCAAGATGGAGGGACCTGGCATGAAAAACTGTTTTTT. This codes for CASSQDGGTWHEKLFF.

This clone was found once. This chain connects TRBV25-1 to TRBJ2-5; possible D gene TRBD1, 7 bases. Germline-derived CDR1 and CDR2 are MGHDK and SYGVNS. This CDR3 comprises 15 residues. Trimming pared 1 base from V and 5 bases from J, leaving 14 bases between. The CDR3 region has the DNA TGTGCCAGCAGTGAATTTAAGGGGGCGGGGGAGACCCAGTACTTC. As protein: CASSEFKGAGETQYF. The complete variable domain, with remaining parts taken from reference TRBV25-1 and TRBJ2-5, reads EADIYQTPRYLVIGTGKKITLECSQTMGHDKMYWYQQDPGMELHLIHYSYGVNSTEKGDLSSESTVSRIRTEHFPLTLESARPSHTSQYLCASSEFKGAGETQYFGPGTRLLVL.

This chain uses TRBV10-3 with TRBJ2-6; 9 bases are a match to TRBD2. The CDR3 is 21 amino acids. V lost 0 bases to trimming and J lost 0 bases; unmatched junction nucleotides: 12. The germline V gene encodes CDR1 ENHRY and CDR2 SYGVKD. CDR3 sequence (DNA): TGTGCCATCAGTGAGTCAAGGCCTAGCGGGAATCTTGGCTCTGGGGCCAACGTCCTGACTTTC. As protein: CAISESRPSGNLGSGANVLTF.

This sequence joins TRBV27 and TRBJ2-1; no clear D. Germline assignment: CDR1 MNHEY and CDR2 SMNVEV (reference sequence). The CDR3 sequence is 12 residues long. V lost 5 bases and J 10 bases, leaving 12 bases between the germline ends. The CDR3 loop is CASSPSLVEQFF. The CDR3 coding sequence is TGTGCCAGCAGTCCGTCGCTAGTGGAGCAGTTCTTC.